The 6 T cell receptor beta chains below come from one sample, sequenced in a study of shared clonotypes between healthy human individuals. TCRdb's table, derived via immunoSEQ multiplex PCR, lists solely in-frame clones and lacks some. Of 980,000 or so clones listed, around three quarters are singletons. The specimen sequenced was memory CD4+ T cells sorted from blood. The subset here: CD45RA-negative fraction. These receptors were taken from a man between 18 and 35 years old in good health.

The chain has TRBV29-1 and TRBJ1-2; D is perhaps TRBD1 (5 bases). Germline V CDR1 and CDR2: SQVTM, ANQGSEA. CDR3 length: 14 residues. V lost 1 base to trimming and J lost 6 bases, with 15 bases between them. The CDR3 sequence is CSVEGVGAKHGYTF. The CDR3 DNA is TGCAGCGTTGAAGGGGTTGGGGCAAAACATGGCTACACCTTC.

CDR3 in amino acids: CASSRNPPQQETQYF. The CDR3 region has the DNA TGTGCCAGCAGCCGAAATCCCCCTCAACAAGAGACCCAGTACTTC. V usage is TRBV21-1 and J usage is TRBJ2-5. TRBV21-1 constitutes a pseudogene. This CDR3 contains 15 residues.

The sample holds a few counts of this clone. The rearrangement joins TRBV28 to TRBJ2-7; D may be TRBD1 (5 bases). The germline gives CDR1 MDHEN, CDR2 SYDVKM. The V end was cut by 7 bases, the J end by 2 bases, with 15 bases between. This CDR3 is built from 14 residues. The CDR3 reads CASNKQGRPYEQYF. The CDR3 region has the DNA TGTGCCAGCAATAAGCAGGGTCGTCCCTACGAGCAGTACTTC.

This chain links TRBV5-6 with TRBJ1-1; 9 nucleotides align to TRBD1. Trimming took 3 bases from V and 4 from J; bases not matched to a gene: 10. Germline V gene sequence: CDR1 SGHDT, CDR2 YYEEEE. CDR3 length: 16 residues. The CDR3 loop is CASSSAGTGSGTEAFF. As DNA, the CDR3 is TGTGCCAGCAGCTCAGCCGGGACAGGGTCCGGCACTGAAGCTTTCTTT.

The chain joins TRBV4-2 to TRBJ2-7, with 8 nucleotides matching TRBD2. The CDR3 sequence is 15 residues long. Trimming took 0 bases from V and 2 from J; bases not matched to a gene: 3. In germline, CDR1 is LGHNA, CDR2 YNFKEQ. The CDR3 nucleotides read TGTGCCAGCAGCCAAGAGGGACTAGTTACCTACGAGCAGTACTTC. This encodes CASSQEGLVTYEQYF.

Here the CDR3 reads CASSRGTGSNQPQHF. The CDR3 nucleotides read TGTGCCAGCAGCCGGGGGACAGGGTCGAATCAGCCCCAGCATTTT. The rearrangement uses TRBV11-2 and TRBJ1-5; 9 positions match TRBD1. Germline CDR1 SGHAT, CDR2 FQNNGV. The CDR3 consists of 15 residues. After removal of 5 bases from V and 4 bases from J, the junction contained 6 bases not matched to a gene.